This record concerns one TCR beta chain sequence. Its antigen is not yet known. One base away there is no much larger clone; base qualities are not given. The CDR3, cysteine through phenylalanine, is 15 amino acids long. CDR3 DNA only is kept here, 45 bases in frame from base 1. Clipping removes 2 bases from V and 2 bases from J, with 3 as the unmatched junction base count. Looking up the germline V gene yields CDR1 SGDLS and CDR2 YYNGEE. These data are taken from a study of T cell responses to AZD1222 COVID-19 vaccine (dated by TCRdb to the early 2020s). At the level of the whole study: TCR sequencing was performed for over 230 trial participants, of whom some 200 were given two doses of AZD1222 and around 25 were given two doses of MenACWY control vaccine. Trial participants were enrolled into age subgroups of 18-55, 56-69 and 70-plus years, which contained 148, 28 and 57 TCR-sequenced participants, respectively.

The CDR3 regions of human TCRbeta chains were subjected to immunosequencing. The source study handled its data this way. Repertoire TCRs were matched against a reference library of SARS-CoV-2-specific TCRs generated with the MIRA antigen-specificity platform. Breadth meant the fraction of unique TCRs that were SARS-CoV-2-associated, whereas depth meant the fraction of total T cells that were SARS-CoV-2-associated. Using the MIRA data, each spike-specific TCR was assigned both to the spike region to which the TCR was reactive and to a CD4 or CD8 class. Log10-transformed breadth and depth values were compared by one-way ANOVA with Sidak's multiple comparisons tests. TCRdb holds this immuneACCESS table with in-frame rearrangements only. Some clones are missing; in checked studies, unresolved V genes explain under half, and the rest has no known cause. Clone size and the V and J calls come from that table; the DNA yielded D and trimming. This sample is represented by around 95,000 clones; about 89% of them were singletons. Jointly, the top ten make up just over 4% of the sample.

Per the publication, the time point label means: baseline before first vaccination. The treatment or condition label for this specimen denotes: meningococcal conjugate vaccine given as trial control. Vaccinee samples came from UK trials COV001 and COV002, including a single-blind randomized controlled phase 2/3 trial of AZD1222 (ChAdOx1 nCoV-19) in healthy adults. For TCRbeta chain sequencing, PBMC samples from trial participants were taken at day 0 and at day 28 after the second dose. What the research found in general, with its limitations: Because no day 14 peak-response samples were available, repertoires were characterized only after the peak T cell response. Only five or six AZD1222 recipients were SARS-CoV-2 seropositive at baseline, limiting conclusions about previously exposed vaccinees. After two AZD1222 doses, spike-specific TCR breadth and depth were significantly higher than at day 0 and than in MenACWY recipients. Most participants were white British and females outnumbered males, and the authors suggested that clonal diversity may have been underestimated. Nearly half of unique spike-specific TCRs reportedly recognized epitopes outside regions mutated in the B.1.351 and B.1.1.7 variants. The vaccine-associated CD4 TCRs covered the entire spike protein, and the dominant responses fell in regions 160-218 and 743-854. In the small 56-69-year group, the increase in depth fell short of significance, most likely because of low power.

Here the sequenced sample was peripheral blood, taken on day 0 of MenACWY control vaccination. The sequence was collected from an adult in good health. The rearranged chain carries TRBV9 and TRBJ2-1; 8 central nucleotides agree with TRBD2. This receptor has the CDR3 CASSVEAGAYNEQFF. Here is the DNA: TGTGCCAGCAGCGTTGAAGCGGGGGCCTACAATGAGCAGTTCTTC.